This TCR beta chain was captured in a study of shared clonotypes between healthy human individuals. Some clones are missing from TCRdb's copy, which holds only in-frame ones; the method was immunoSEQ multiplex PCR. The profile shows more than 2,000,000 clones, around nine tenths of them singletons. As concerns this clone: Its antigen is unknown.

The CDR3 totals 13 residues. Per germline, CDR1 SNHLY and CDR2 FYNNEI. Trimming pared 5 bases from V and 5 bases from J, leaving 9 bases between. A CD45RA-negative memory subset and a CD45RA+ naive subset were separated from the CD4+ cells. Findings and limits, study-wide: All-four-donor shared clonotypes had higher generation probabilities than non-shared clonotypes did. Clonotype sharing among donors was thought likely to change with sequencing depth. Estimated richness was generally greater in naive than memory subsets.

The TCR was taken from a man in his late teens or twenties in good health. Material: naive CD4+ T cells sorted from blood. Documented subset: CD45RA+ positively selected. This rearrangement joins TRBV2 to TRBJ2-2; D not resolved. In nucleotides, the CDR3 is TGTGCCAGCAGTCCCTCGAGGACCGGGGAGCTGTTTTTT. It specifies CASSPSRTGELFF.